These T cell receptor beta chains were read from a single sample in a study of PD-L1 blockade in urothelial cancer. TCRdb's table, derived via immunoSEQ multiplex PCR, lists solely in-frame clones and lacks some. The data show tens of thousands of clones, 80% to 90% seen once. The specimen comprised PBMCs, sampled around atezolizumab (anti-PD-L1) treatment. The receptors derive from a man aged 70-80 years with urothelial cancer. Each CDR3 is given with its conserved first and last residue. The order of the fields is J gene, V gene, D gene, clone size, CDR3 DNA, CDR3 protein. A D gene is named only where the DNA matches it firmly. Clone size appears in some rows only: once, few, many, or a class for an expanded clone.

TRBJ1-1,TRBV28,TRBD1,NA,TGTGCCAGCAGTTTCAGGGGGATCGAAGCTTTCTTT,CASSFRGIEAFF
TRBJ2-7,TRBV19,TRBD2,few,TGTGCCACCTCACTTACGGGAGGGCCCTTCGAGCAGTACTTC,CATSLTGGPFEQYF
TRBJ2-3,TRBV19,TRBD2,NA,TGTGCCAGTAGTCGACGACTAGCGGGAAGAGTATTTTCAGGCACAGATACGCAGTATTTT,CASSRRLAGRVFSGTDTQYF
TRBJ2-1,TRBV5-1,TRBD2,NA,TGCGCCAGCAGCGGAGCCACGGGACTAGCGGGAGGGGGACAATGGGAGCAGTTCTTC,CASSGATGLAGGGQWEQFF
TRBJ1-6,TRBV6-1,NA,NA,TGTGCCAGCAGCTCCTTCGACTTCCCGAGTTCACCCCTCCACTTT,CASSSFDFPSSPLHF
TRBJ2-2,TRBV7-8,TRBD2,NA,TGTGCCAGCAGCTGGCCTAAGCGGGAGCCCAACACCGGGGAGCTGTTTTTT,CASSWPKREPNTGELFF
TRBJ2-7,TRBV15,NA,NA,TGTGCCACCAGCAGCTCAGGCAAGCCCCACTACGAGCAGTACTTC,CATSSSGKPHYEQYF
TRBJ1-1,TRBV6-1,NA,NA,TGTGCCAGCGGGGCCTCGATGGACACTGAAGCTTTCTTT,CASGASMDTEAFF
TRBJ1-2,TRBV30,NA,NA,TGTGCCTGGAGTCAAGGGGGGGGGAAAAGGGATGGCTACACCTTC,CAWSQGGGKRDGYTF
TRBJ2-1,TRBV2,TRBD2,NA,TGTTCGGGAGGAGTCGGGTACAATGAGCAGTTCTTC,CSGGVGYNEQFF
TRBJ2-2,TRBV6-1,TRBD1,NA,TGTGCCAGCAGTGAAGTCTTTGCAGGGGGAAACACCGGGGAGCTGTTTTTT,CASSEVFAGGNTGELFF
TRBJ2-2,TRBV5-1,NA,NA,TGCGCCAGCAGCTTGGGACTCTCTAACACCGGGGAGCTGTTTTTT,CASSLGLSNTGELFF
TRBJ2-7,TRBV6-6,NA,NA,TGTGCCAGCAGCAAATCTGACAGTCCCCTTCCCTACGAGCAGTACTTC,CASSKSDSPLPYEQYF